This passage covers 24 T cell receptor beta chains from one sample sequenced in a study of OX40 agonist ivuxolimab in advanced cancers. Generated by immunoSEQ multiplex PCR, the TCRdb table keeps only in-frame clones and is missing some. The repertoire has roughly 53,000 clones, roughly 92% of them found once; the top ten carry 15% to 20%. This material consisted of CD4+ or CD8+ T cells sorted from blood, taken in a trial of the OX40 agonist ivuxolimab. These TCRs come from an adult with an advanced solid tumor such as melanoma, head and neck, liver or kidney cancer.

The CDR3 DNA reads TGCGCCAGCAGCCAAGAAGATCCTAGCGGGACACCTGTGGGCACAGATACGCAGTATTTT. As protein: CASSQEDPSGTPVGTDTQYF. The chain links TRBV4-1 to TRBJ2-3; 9 bases match TRBD2. Losses at the gene ends were 0 bases for V and 1 base for J; bases not matched to a gene: 14. CDR1 and CDR2 (germline): MGHRA, YSYEKL. This CDR3 is built from 20 residues.

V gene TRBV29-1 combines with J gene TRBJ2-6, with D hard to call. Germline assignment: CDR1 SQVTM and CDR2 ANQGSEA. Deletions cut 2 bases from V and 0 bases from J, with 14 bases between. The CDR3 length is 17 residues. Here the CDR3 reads CSVESPTYNSGANVLTF. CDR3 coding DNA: TGCAGCGTTGAATCCCCGACCTACAACTCTGGGGCCAACGTCCTGACTTTC.

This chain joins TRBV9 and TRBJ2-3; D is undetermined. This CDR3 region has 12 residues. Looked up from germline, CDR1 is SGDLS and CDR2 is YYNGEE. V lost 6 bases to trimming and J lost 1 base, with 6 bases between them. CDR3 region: CASTPGTDTQYF. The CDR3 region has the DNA TGTGCCAGCACCCCGGGCACAGATACGCAGTATTTT. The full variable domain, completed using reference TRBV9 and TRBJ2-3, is DSGVTQTPKHLITATGQRVTLRCSPRSGDLSVYWYQQSLDQGLQFLIQYYNGEERAKGNILERFSAQQFPDLHSELNLSSLELGDSALYFCASTPGTDTQYFGPGTRLTVL.

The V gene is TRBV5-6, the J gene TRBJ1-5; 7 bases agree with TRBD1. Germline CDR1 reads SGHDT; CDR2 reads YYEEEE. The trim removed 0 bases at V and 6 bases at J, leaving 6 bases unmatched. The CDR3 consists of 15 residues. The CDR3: CASSLGRQGVQPQHF. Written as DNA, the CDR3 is TGTGCCAGCAGCTTGGGTCGACAGGGTGTTCAGCCCCAGCATTTT.

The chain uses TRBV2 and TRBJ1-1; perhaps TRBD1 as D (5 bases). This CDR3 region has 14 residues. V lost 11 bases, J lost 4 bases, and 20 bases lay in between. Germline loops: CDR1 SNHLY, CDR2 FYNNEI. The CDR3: CAQGEVRGITEAFF. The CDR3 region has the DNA TGTGCCCAAGGGGAGGTGAGGGGAATCACTGAAGCTTTCTTT.

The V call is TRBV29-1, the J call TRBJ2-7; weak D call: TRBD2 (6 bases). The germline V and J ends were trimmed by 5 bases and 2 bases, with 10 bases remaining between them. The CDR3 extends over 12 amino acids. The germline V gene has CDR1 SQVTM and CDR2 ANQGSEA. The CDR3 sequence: CSVLEGTYEQYF. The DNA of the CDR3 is TGCAGCGTTCTGGAGGGAACCTACGAGCAGTACTTC.

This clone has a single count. As DNA, the CDR3 is TGTGCCAGCAGTTGGGGATTCAGCTCTGGAAACACCATATATTTT. Translation: CASSWGFSSGNTIYF. The rearrangement uses TRBV7-2 and TRBJ1-3; D uncertain. The CDR3 contains 15 residues. Trimming took 6 bases from V and 0 from J, leaving 12 bases between them. Germline V gives CDR1 SGHTA, CDR2 FQGNSA.

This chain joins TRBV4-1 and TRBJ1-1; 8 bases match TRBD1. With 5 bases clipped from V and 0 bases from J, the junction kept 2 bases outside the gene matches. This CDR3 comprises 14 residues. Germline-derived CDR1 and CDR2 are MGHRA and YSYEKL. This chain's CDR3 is CASSTGGLNTEAFF. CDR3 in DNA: TGCGCCAGCAGCACAGGGGGACTGAACACTGAAGCTTTCTTT.

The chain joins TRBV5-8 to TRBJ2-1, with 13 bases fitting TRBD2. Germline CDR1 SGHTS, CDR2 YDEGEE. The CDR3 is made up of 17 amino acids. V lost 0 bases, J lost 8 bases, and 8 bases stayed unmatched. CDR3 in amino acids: CASSLGTGTSGNDEQFF. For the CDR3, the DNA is TGTGCCAGCAGCTTGGGGACCGGGACTAGCGGGAACGATGAGCAGTTCTTC.

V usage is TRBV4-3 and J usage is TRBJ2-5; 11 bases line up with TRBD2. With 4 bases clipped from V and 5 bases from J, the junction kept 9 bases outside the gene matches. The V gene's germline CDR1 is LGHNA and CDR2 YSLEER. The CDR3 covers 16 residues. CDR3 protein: CASSRSVVAGGETQYF. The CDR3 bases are TGCGCCAGCAGCCGATCCGTGGTAGCGGGAGGGGAGACCCAGTACTTC.

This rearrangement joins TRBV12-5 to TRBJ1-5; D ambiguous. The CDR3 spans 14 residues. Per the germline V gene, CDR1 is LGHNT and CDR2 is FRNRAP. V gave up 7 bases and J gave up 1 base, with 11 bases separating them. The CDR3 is CASALSGSNQPQHF. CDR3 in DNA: TGTGCTAGTGCGCTGTCAGGAAGCAATCAGCCCCAGCATTTT.

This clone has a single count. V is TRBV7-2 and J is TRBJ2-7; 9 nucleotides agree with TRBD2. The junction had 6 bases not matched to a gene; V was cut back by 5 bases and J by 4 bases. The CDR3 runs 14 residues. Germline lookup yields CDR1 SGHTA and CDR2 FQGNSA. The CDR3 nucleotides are TGTGCCAGCAGCCTCGGACTAGCGAAGTACGAGCAGTACTTC. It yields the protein CASSLGLAKYEQYF.

The CDR3, as DNA: TGTGCCAGCAGCCCCCTTTACGGGATAGCCAAAAACATTCAGTACTTC. It yields the protein CASSPLYGIAKNIQYF. V is TRBV7-9 and J is TRBJ2-4, with D maybe TRBD2 (5 bases). Trimming pared 5 bases from V and 0 bases from J, leaving 14 bases between. This CDR3 has 16 amino acids. CDR1 SEHNR and CDR2 FQNEAQ come from the germline V gene (reference sequence).

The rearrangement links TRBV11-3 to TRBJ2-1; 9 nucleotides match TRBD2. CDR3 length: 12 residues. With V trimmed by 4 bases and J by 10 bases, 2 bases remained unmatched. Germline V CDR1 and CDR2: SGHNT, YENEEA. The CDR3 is CASSSGLAEQFF. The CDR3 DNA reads TGTGCCAGCAGCTCCGGACTAGCGGAGCAGTTCTTC.

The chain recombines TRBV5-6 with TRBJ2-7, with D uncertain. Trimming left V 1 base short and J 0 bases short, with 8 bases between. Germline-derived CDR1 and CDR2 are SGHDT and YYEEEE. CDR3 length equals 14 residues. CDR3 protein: CASSLSGSSYEQYF. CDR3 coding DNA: TGTGCCAGCAGCTTGTCGGGCAGCTCCTACGAGCAGTACTTC.

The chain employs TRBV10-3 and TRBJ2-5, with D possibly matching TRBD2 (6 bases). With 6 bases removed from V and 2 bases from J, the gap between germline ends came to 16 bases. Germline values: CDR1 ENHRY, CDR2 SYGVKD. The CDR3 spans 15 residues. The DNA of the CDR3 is TGTGCCATCAGGAGGGACGGGAGAGCACAAGAGACCCAGTACTTC. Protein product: CAIRRDGRAQETQYF.

The CDR3 here is CASSQFHAQRLYGYTF. CDR3 DNA sequence: TGCGCCAGCAGCCAATTCCACGCGCAGCGGCTATATGGCTACACCTTC. This chain uses TRBV4-3 with TRBJ1-2; unclear D gene. Germline V gives CDR1 LGHNA, CDR2 YSLEER. The CDR3 loop spans 16 amino acids. Trimming took 2 bases from V and 5 from J, leaving 18 bases between them.

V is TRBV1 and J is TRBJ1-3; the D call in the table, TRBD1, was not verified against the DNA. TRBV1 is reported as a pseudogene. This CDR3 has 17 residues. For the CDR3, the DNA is TGCACCAGCAGCCGAAAGACAGGGATGATTTCTGGAAACACCATATATTTT. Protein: CTSSRKTGMISGNTIYF.

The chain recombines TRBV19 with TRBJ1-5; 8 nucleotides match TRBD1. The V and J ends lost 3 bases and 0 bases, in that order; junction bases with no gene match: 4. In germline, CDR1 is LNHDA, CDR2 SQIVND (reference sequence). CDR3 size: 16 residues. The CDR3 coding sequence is TGTGCCAGTAGTATCGGGACAGGCCTTAGCAATCAGCCCCAGCATTTT. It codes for CASSIGTGLSNQPQHF.

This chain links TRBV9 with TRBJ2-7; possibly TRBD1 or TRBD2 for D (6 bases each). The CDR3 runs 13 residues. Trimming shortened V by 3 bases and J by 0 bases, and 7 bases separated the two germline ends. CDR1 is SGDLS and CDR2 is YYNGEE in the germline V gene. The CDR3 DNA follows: TGTGCCAGCAGCGGGGGGGCCTCCTACGAGCAGTACTTC. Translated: CASSGGASYEQYF.

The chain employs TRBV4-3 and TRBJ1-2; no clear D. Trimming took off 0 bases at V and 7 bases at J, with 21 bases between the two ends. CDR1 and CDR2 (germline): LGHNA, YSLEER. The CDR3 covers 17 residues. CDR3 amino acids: CASSQDAQQDETGGYTF. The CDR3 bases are TGCGCCAGCAGCCAAGATGCCCAGCAGGACGAGACGGGTGGCTACACCTTC.

This chain's CDR3 is CASPDSYEQYF. As DNA, the CDR3 is TGTGCCAGTCCTGACAGCTACGAGCAGTACTTC. The chain employs TRBV6-4 and TRBJ2-7; D is perhaps TRBD1 (5 bases). V lost 9 bases, J lost 3 bases, and 9 bases lay in between. The CDR3 runs to 11 residues. CDR1 MRHNA and CDR2 SNTAGT come from the germline V gene.

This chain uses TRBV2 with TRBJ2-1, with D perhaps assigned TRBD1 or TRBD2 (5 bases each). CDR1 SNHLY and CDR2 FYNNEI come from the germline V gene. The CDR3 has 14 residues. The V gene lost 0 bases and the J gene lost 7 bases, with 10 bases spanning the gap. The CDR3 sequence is CASSEARGVNEQFF. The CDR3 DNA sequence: TGTGCCAGCAGTGAAGCTAGGGGAGTTAATGAGCAGTTCTTC.

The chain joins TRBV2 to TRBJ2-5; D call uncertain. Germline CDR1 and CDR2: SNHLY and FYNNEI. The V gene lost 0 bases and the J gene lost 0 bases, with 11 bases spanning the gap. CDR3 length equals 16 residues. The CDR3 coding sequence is TGTGCCAGCAGTGAAGCGACGGCATTGTACCAAGAGACCCAGTACTTC. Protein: CASSEATALYQETQYF.